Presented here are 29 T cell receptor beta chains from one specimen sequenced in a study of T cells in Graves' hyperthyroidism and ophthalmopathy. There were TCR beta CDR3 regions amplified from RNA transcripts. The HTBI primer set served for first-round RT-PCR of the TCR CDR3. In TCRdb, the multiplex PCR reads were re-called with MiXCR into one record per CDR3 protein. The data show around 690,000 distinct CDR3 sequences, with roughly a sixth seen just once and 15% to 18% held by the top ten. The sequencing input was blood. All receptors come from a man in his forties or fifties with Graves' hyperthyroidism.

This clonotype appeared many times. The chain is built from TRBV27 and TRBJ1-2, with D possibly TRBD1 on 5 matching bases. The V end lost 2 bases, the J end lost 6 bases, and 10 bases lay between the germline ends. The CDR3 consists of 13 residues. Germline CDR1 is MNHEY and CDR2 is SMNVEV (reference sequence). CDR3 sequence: CASSLGRANGYTF. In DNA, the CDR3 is TGTGCCAGCAGTTTAGGCAGGGCCAATGGCTACACCTTC.

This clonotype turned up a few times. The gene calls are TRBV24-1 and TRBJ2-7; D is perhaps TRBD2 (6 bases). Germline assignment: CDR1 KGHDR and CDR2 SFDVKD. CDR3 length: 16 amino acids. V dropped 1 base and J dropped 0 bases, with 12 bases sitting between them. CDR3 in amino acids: CATSDFPGLSSYEQYF. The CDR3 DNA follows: TGTGCCACCAGTGATTTTCCGGGACTCAGCTCCTACGAGCAGTACTTC.

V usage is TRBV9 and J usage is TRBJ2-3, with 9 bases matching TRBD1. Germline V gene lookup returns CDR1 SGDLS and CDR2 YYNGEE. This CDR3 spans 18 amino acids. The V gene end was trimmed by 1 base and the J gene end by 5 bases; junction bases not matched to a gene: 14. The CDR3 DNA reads TGTGCCAGCAGCGTATTCATCACAGGGGGCGAACCTCAAGATACGCAGTATTTT. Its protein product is CASSVFITGGEPQDTQYF.

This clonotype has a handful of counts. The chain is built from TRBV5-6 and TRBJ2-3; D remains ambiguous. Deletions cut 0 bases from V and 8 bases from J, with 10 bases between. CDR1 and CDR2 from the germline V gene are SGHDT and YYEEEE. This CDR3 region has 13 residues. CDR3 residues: CASSLEAASTQYF. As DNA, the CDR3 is TGTGCCAGCAGCTTGGAGGCGGCCAGTACGCAGTATTTT.

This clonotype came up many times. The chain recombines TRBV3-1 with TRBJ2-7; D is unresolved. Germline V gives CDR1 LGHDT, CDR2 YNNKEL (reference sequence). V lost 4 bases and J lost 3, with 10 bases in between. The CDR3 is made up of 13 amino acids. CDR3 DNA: TGTGCCAGCAGCCCCTCCTACCACTACGAGCAGTACTTC. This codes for CASSPSYHYEQYF.

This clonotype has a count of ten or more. CDR3 coding DNA: TGTGCCAGCAGCTTAACTGGGAGTAATTCACCCCTCCACTTT. It is translated as CASSLTGSNSPLHF. The chain combines TRBV7-3 with TRBJ1-6; no firm D call. This CDR3 has 14 amino acids. Trimming shortened V by 0 bases and J by 6 bases, and 6 bases separated the two germline ends. Germline V gene lookup returns CDR1 SGHTA and CDR2 FQGTGA.

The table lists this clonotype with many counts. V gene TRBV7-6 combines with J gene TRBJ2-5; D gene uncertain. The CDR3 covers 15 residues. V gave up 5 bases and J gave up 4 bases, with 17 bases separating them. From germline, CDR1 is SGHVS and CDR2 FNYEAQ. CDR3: CASSPSYGRPETQYF. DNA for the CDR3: TGTGCCAGCAGCCCCTCATATGGAAGACCAGAGACCCAGTACTTC.

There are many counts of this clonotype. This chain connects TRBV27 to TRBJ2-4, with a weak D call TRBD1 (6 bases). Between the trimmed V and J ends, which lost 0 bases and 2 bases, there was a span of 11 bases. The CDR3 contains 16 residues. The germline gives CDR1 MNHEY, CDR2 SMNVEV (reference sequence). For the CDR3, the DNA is TGTGCCAGCAGTTTATCGGCAGGGGTGACCAAAAACATTCAGTACTTC. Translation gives CASSLSAGVTKNIQYF.

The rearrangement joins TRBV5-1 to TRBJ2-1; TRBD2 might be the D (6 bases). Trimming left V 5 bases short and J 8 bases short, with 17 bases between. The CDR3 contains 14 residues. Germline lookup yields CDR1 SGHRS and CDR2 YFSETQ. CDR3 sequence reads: CASSAREPKDEQFF. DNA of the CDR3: TGCGCCAGCAGTGCCCGGGAGCCGAAGGATGAGCAGTTCTTC. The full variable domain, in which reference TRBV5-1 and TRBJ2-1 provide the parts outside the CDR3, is KAGVTQTPRYLIKTRGQQVTLSCSPISGHRSVSWYQQTPGQGLQFLFEYFSETQRNKGNFPGRFSGRQFSNSRSEMNVSTLELGDSALYLCASSAREPKDEQFFGPGTRLTVL.

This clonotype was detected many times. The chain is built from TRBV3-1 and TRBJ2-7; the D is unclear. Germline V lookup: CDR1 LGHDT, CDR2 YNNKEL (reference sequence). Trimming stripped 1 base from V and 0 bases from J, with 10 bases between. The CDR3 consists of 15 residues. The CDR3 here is CASSQGYRSSYEQYF. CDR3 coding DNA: TGTGCCAGCAGCCAAGGGTACAGAAGCTCCTACGAGCAGTACTTC.

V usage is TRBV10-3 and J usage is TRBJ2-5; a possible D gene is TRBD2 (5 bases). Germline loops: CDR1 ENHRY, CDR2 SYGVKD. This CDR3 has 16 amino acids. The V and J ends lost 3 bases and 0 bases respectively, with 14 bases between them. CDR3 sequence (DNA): TGTGCCATCAGTGATCCAGGACTTGCCTACCAAGAGACCCAGTACTTC. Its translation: CAISDPGLAYQETQYF.

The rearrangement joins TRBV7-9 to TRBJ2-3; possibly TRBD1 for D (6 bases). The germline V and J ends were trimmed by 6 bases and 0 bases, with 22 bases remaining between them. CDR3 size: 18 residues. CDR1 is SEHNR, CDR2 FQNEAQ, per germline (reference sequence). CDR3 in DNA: TGTGCCAGCAGTGCACCCGCGGGCCGACAGGCTAGCACAGATACGCAGTATTTT. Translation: CASSAPAGRQASTDTQYF.

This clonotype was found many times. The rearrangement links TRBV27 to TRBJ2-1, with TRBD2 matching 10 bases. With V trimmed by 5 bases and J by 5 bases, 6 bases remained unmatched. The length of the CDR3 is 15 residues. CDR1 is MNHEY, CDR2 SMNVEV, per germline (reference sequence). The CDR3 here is CASSMGTSDHNEQFF. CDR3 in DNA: TGTGCCAGCAGTATGGGGACTAGCGACCACAATGAGCAGTTCTTC.

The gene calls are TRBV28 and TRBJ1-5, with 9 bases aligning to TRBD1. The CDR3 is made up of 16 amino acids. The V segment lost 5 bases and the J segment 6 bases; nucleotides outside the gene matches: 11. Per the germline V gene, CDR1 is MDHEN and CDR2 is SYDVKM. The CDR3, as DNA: TGTGCCAGCAGTCCGATCGGACAGGGGACTATTCAGCCCCAGCATTTT. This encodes CASSPIGQGTIQPQHF.

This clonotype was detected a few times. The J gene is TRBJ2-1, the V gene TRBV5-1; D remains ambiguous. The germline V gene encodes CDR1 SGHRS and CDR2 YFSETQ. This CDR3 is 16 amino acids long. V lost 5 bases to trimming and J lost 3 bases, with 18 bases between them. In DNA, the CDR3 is TGCGCCAGCAGTCGCCACCCCCTGGCATACTACAATGAGCAGTTCTTC. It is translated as CASSRHPLAYYNEQFF.

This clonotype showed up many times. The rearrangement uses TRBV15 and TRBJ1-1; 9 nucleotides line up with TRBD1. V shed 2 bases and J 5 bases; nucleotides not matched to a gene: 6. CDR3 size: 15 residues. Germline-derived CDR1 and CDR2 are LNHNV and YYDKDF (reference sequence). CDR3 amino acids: CATSRPWDRATEAFF. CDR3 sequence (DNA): TGTGCCACCAGCAGACCCTGGGACAGGGCAACTGAAGCTTTCTTT.

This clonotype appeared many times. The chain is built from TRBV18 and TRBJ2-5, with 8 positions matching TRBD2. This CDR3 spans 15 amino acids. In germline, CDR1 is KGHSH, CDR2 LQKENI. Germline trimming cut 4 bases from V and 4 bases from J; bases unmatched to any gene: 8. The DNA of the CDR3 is TGTGCCAGCTCACGGGCACAGGCGGGAGGAGAGACCCAGTACTTC. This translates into CASSRAQAGGETQYF.

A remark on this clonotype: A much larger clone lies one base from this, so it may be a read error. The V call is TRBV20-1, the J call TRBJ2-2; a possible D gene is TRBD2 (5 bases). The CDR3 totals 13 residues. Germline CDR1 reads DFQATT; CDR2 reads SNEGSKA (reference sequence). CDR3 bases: TGCAGTGCTAGGCACACAATAACCGGGGAGCTGTTATTT. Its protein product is CSARHTITGELLF.

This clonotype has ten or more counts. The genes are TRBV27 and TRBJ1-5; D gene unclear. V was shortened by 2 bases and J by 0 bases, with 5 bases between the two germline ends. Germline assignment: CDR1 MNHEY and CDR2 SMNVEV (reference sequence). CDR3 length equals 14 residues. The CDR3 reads CASSLQVSNQPQHF. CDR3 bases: TGTGCCAGCAGTTTACAGGTTAGCAATCAGCCCCAGCATTTT.

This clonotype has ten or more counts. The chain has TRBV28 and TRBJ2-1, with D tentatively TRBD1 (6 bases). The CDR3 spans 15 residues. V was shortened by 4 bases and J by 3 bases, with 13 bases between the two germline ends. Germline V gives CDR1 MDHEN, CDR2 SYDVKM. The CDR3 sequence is CASSSLGDNYNEQFF. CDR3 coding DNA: TGTGCCAGCAGTTCCCTCGGGGACAACTACAATGAGCAGTTCTTC.

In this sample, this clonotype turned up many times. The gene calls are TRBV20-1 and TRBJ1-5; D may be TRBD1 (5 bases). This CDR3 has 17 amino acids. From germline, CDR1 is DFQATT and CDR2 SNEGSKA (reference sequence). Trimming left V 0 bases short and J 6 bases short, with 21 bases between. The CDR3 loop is CSARDFGAAEGSQPQHF. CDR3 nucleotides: TGCAGTGCTAGAGATTTTGGGGCGGCTGAGGGGAGTCAGCCCCAGCATTTT.

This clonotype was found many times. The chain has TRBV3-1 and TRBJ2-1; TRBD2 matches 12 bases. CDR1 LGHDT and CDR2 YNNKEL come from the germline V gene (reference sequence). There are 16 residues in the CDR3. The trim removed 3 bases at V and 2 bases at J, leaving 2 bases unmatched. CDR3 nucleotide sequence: TGTGCCAGCAGCCATCTAGCGGGAGGGCCCTACAATGAGCAGTTCTTC. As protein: CASSHLAGGPYNEQFF.

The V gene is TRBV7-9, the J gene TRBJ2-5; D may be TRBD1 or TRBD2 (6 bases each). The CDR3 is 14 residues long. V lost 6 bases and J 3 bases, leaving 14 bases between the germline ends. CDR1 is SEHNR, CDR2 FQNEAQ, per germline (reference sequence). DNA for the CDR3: TGTGCCAGCAGACCGGGGGCGGGAAAAGAGACCCAGTACTTC. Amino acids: CASRPGAGKETQYF.

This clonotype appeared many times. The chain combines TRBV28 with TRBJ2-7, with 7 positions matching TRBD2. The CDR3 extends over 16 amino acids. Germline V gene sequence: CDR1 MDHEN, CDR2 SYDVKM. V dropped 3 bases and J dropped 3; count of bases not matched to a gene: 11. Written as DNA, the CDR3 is TGTGCCAGCAGTTTCTCAGTCCAAGCGGGGCACTACGAGCAGTACTTC. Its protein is CASSFSVQAGHYEQYF.

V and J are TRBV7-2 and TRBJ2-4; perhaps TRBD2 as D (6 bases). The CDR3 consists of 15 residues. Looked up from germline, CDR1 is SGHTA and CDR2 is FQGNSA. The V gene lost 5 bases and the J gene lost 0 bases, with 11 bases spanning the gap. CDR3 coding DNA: TGTGCCAGCAGCCCTCCGGGACTAGCCAAAAACATTCAGTACTTC. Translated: CASSPPGLAKNIQYF. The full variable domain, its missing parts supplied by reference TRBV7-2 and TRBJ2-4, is GAGVSQSPSNKVTEKGKDVELRCDPISGHTALYWYRQSLGQGLEFLIYFQGNSAPDKSGLPSDRFSAERTGGSVSTLTIQRTQQEDSAVYLCASSPPGLAKNIQYFGAGTRLSVL.

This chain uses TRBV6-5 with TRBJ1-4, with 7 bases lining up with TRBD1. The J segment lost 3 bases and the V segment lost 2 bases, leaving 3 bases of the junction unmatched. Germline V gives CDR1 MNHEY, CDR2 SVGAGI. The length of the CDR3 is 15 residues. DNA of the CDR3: TGTGCCAGCAGTTACAGGGGGCGGCCTAATGAAAAACTGTTTTTT. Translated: CASSYRGRPNEKLFF.

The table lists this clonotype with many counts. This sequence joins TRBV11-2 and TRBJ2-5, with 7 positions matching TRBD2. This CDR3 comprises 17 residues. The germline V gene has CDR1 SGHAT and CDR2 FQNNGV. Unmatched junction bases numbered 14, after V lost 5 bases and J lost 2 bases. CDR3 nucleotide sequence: TGTGCCAGCAGCACAGTAGGCAGCGGGAAGGATCAAGAGACCCAGTACTTC. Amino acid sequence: CASSTVGSGKDQETQYF.

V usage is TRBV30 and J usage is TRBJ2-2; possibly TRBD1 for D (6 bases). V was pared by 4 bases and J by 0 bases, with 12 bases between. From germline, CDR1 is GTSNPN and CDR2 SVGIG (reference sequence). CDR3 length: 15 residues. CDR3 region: CAWNSGQTNTGELFF. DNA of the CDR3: TGTGCCTGGAACTCGGGACAAACGAACACCGGGGAGCTGTTTTTT.

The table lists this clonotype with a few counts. The CDR3 region is CATSLAGGMRSEQFF. CDR3 in DNA: TGTGCCACCTCGCTGGCGGGAGGGATGAGGAGTGAGCAGTTCTTC. J is TRBJ2-1 and V is TRBV2; 9 bases are a match to TRBD2. V lost 10 bases, J lost 9 bases, and 16 bases stayed unmatched. CDR1 and CDR2 (germline): SNHLY, FYNNEI. CDR3 length: 15 residues. Full variable domain (outside the CDR3, taken from reference TRBV2 and TRBJ2-1): EPEVTQTPSHQVTQMGQEVILRCVPISNHLYFYWYRQILGQKVEFLVSFYNNEISEKSEIFDDQFSVERPDGSNFTLKIRSTKLEDSAMYFCATSLAGGMRSEQFFGPGTRLTVL.